This T cell receptor (beta chain) was found in a study of blood T cells in healthy people across ages. V lost 4 bases, J lost 3 bases, and 15 bases lay in between. This CDR3 has 14 residues. The germline CDR1 and CDR2 sequences are DFQATT and SNEGSKA (reference sequence). Together with a sample-barcoded 5' primer, a J-beta primer mix was included in a second PCR lasting about 7 to 11 cycles. TCRdb re-derived calls from the 5' RACE reads in MiXCR, one entry per CDR3 protein. The sample has around 750,000 distinct CDR3 sequences, roughly 53% seen once. Every donor contributed ten milliliters of peripheral blood by blood draw.

The sequenced material came from blood. The TCR originated in an elderly man in good health. The rearrangement uses TRBV20-1 and TRBJ1-1, with a weak D call TRBD1 (5 bases). CDR3 nucleotides: TGCAGTGCTATAAGGCCGGGACGGCACACTGAAGCTTTCTTT. It specifies CSAIRPGRHTEAFF.